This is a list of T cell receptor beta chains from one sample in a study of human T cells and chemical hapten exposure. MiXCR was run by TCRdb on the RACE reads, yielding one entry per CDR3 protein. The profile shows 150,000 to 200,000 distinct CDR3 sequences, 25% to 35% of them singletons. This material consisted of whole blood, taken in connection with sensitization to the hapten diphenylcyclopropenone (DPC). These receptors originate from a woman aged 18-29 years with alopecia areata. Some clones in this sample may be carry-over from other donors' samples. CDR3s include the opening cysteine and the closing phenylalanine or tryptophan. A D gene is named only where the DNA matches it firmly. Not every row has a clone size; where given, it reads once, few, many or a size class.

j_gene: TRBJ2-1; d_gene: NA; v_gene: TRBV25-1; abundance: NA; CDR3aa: CASSRGFPPPNEQFF; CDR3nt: TGTGCCAGCAGCAGGGGATTTCCCCCCCCCAATGAGCAGTTCTTC
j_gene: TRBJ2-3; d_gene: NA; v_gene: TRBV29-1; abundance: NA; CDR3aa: CSVEEGAAPDTQYF; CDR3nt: TGCAGCGTTGAAGAGGGGGCAGCACCAGATACGCAGTATTTT
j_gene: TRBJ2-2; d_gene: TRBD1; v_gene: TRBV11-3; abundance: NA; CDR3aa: CASSLQGAAGELFF; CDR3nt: TGTGCCAGCAGCTTGCAGGGGGCGGCCGGGGAGCTGTTTTTT
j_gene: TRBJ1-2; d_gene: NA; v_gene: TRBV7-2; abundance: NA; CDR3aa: CASRQTPLYGYTF; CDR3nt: TGTGCCAGCAGGCAGACACCTCTCTATGGCTACACCTTC
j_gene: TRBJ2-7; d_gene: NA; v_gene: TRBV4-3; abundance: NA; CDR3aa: CASSQDHWPYEQYF; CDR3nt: TGCGCCAGCAGCCAAGATCACTGGCCCTACGAGCAGTACTTC
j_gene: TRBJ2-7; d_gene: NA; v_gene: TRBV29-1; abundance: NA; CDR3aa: CSVEADSYEQYF; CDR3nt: TGCAGCGTTGAAGCAGATTCCTACGAGCAGTACTTC
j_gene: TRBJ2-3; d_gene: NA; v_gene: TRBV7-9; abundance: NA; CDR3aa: CASSLDSGAPITDTQYF; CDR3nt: TGTGCCAGCAGCTTAGATTCGGGGGCTCCGATCACAGATACGCAGTATTTT
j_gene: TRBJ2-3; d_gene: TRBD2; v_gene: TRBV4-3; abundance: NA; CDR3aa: CASSPLAGEVDTQYF; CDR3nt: TGCGCCAGCAGCCCACTGGCGGGAGAAGTAGATACGCAGTATTTT
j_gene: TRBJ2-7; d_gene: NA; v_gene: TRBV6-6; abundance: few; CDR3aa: CASSPRDETNEQYF; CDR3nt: TGTGCCAGCAGTCCACGGGACGAGACCAACGAGCAGTACTTC
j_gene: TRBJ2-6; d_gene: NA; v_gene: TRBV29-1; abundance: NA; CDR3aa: CSVEGITGANVLTF; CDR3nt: TGCAGCGTTGAGGGTATAACTGGGGCCAACGTCCTGACTTTC
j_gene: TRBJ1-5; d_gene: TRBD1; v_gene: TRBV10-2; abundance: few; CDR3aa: CASSESTGGEYQPQHF; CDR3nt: TGCGCCAGCAGTGAGTCAACAGGGGGCGAATATCAGCCCCAGCATTTT
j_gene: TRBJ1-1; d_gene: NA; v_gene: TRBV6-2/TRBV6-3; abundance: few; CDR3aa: CASRGLPTPNTEAFF; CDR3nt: TGTGCCAGCAGGGGGTTACCCACACCGAACACTGAAGCTTTCTTT
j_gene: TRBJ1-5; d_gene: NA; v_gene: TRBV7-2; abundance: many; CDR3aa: CASSLVGTDYQPQHF; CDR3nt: TGTGCCAGCAGCTTAGTCGGGACGGACTATCAGCCCCAGCATTTT
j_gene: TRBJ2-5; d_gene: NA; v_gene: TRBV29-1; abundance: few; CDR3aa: CSGLSGRETQYF; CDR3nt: TGCAGCGGGTTATCGGGGCGAGAGACCCAGTACTTC
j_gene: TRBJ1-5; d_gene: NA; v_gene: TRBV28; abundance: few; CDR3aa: CASSPGGDYQPQHF; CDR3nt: TGTGCCAGCAGTCCCGGCGGGGATTATCAGCCCCAGCATTTT
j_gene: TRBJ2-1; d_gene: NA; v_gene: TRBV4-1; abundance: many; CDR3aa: CASSQDPLKQFF; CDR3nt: TGCGCCAGCAGCCAAGACCCCCTTAAGCAGTTCTTC
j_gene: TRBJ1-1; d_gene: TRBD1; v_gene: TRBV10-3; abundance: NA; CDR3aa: CAISWTGSNTEAFF; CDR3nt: TGTGCCATCAGTTGGACAGGATCGAACACTGAAGCTTTCTTT
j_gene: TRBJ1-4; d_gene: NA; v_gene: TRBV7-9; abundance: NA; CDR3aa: CASSQTQGANEKLFF; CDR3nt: TGTGCCAGCAGCCAAACCCAGGGAGCTAATGAAAAACTGTTTTTT
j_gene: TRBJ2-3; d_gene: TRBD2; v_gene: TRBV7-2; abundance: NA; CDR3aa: CASSLDGGGNTQYF; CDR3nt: TGTGCCAGCAGCTTAGACGGGGGGGGGAATACGCAGTATTTT
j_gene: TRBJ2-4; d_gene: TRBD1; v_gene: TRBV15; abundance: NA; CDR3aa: CATSGSGGKNIQYF; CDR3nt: TGTGCCACCAGCGGTTCAGGGGGCAAAAACATTCAGTACTTC
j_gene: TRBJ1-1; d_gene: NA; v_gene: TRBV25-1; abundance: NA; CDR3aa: CASSPGGFTEAFF; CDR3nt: TGTGCCAGCAGTCCGGGAGGCTTCACTGAAGCTTTCTTT
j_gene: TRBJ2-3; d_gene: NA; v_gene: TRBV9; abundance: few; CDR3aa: CASSVSGDYTDTQYF; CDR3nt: TGTGCCAGCAGCGTGTCCGGAGACTACACAGATACGCAGTATTTT
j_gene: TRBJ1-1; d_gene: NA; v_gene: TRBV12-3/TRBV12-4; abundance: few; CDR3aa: CASSVTGTLSAFF; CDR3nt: TGTGCCAGCAGTGTAACAGGGACTTTATCAGCTTTCTTT
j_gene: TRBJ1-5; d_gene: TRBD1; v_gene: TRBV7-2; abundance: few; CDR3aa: CASSLKGAKPQHF; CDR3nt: TGTGCCAGCAGCTTAAAGGGGGCTAAGCCCCAGCATTTT
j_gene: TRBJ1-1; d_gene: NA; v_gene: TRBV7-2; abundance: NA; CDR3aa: CASSGLTDTKMNTEAFF; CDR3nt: TGTGCCAGCAGCGGCCTGACAGATACTAAGATGAACACTGAAGCTTTCTTT
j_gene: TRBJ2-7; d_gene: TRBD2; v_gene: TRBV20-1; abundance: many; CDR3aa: CSAPRLAGDHEQYF; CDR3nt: TGCAGTGCTCCACGACTAGCGGGAGACCACGAGCAGTACTTC
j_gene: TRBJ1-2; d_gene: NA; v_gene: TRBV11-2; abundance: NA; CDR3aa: CASSLTGRVEGYTF; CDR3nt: TGTGCCAGCAGCTTAACGGGCAGGGTAGAGGGCTACACCTTC
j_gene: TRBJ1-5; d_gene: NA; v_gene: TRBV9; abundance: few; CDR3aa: CASSVEGRPDQPQHF; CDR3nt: TGTGCCAGCAGCGTCGAGGGGCGCCCCGATCAGCCCCAGCATTTT
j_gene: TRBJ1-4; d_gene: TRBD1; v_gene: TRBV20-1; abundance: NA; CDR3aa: CSAWTGDEKLFF; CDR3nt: TGCAGTGCTTGGACAGGGGATGAAAAACTGTTTTTT
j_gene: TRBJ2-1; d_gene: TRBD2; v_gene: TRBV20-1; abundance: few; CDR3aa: CSARDLVSGSGEQFF; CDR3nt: TGCAGTGCTAGAGATCTTGTTAGCGGGAGTGGGGAGCAGTTCTTC
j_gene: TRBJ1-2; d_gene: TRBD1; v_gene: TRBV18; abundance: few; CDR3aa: CASSPRAGGANGYTF; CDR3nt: TGTGCCAGCTCACCACGTGCAGGGGGCGCGAATGGCTACACCTTC
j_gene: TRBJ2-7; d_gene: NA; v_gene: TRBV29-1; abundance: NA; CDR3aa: CSGRDGPYEQYF; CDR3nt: TGCAGCGGCCGGGACGGCCCCTACGAGCAGTACTTC
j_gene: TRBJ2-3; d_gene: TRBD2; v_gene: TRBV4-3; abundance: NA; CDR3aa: CASSQAPSRGGSTDTQYF; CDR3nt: TGCGCCAGCAGCCAAGCCCCATCCCGGGGGGGGAGCACAGATACGCAGTATTTT
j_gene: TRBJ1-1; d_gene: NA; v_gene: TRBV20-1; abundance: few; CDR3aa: CSAGQGGTEAFF; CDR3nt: TGCAGTGCGGGGCAGGGCGGCACTGAAGCTTTCTTT
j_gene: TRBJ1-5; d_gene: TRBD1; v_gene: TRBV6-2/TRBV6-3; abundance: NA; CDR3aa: CASSYTRGLEPQHF; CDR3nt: TGTGCCAGCAGTTACACCAGGGGGTTGGAGCCCCAGCATTTT
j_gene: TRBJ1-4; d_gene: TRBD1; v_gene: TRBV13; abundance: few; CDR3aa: CASRLTGGEEKLFF; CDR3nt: TGTGCCAGCAGACTGACAGGGGGCGAAGAAAAACTGTTTTTT
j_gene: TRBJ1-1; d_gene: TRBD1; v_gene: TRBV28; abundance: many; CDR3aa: CASKETGESAEAFF; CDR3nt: TGTGCCAGCAAAGAGACAGGGGAATCAGCTGAAGCTTTCTTT
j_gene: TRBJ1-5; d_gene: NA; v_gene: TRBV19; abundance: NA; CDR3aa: CASRPTGRINQPQHF; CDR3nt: TGTGCCAGCCGCCCGACAGGACGGATCAATCAGCCCCAGCATTTT
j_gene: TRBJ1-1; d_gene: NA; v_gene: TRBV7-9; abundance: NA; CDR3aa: CASSVTGDSEAFF; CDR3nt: TGTGCCAGCAGCGTGACAGGTGATTCTGAAGCTTTCTTT
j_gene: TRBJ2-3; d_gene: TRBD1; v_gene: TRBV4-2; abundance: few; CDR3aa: CASSQDGTGISDTQYF; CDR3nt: TGTGCCAGCAGCCAAGATGGGACAGGGATATCAGATACGCAGTATTTT
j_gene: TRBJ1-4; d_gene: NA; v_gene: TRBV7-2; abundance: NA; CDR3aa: CASSPYLNEKLFF; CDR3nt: TGTGCCAGCAGCCCGTACCTTAATGAAAAACTGTTTTTT
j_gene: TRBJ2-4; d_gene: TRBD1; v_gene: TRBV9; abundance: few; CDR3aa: CASSSRDRFGLAKNIQYF; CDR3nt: TGTGCCAGCAGCTCCCGGGACAGGTTCGGCCTAGCCAAAAACATTCAGTACTTC
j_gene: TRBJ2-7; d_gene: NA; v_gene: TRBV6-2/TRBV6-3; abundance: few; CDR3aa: CASSNRHEQYF; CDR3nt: TGTGCCAGCAGTAATCGTCACGAGCAGTACTTC
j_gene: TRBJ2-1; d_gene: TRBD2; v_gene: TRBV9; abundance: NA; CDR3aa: CASSTRGGGGRLGDEQFF; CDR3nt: TGTGCCAGCAGCACCCGGGGGGGCGGGGGCCGATTAGGGGATGAGCAGTTCTTC
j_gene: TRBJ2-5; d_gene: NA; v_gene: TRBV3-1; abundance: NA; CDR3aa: CASSQDHRYQDTQYF; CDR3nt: TGTGCCAGCAGCCAAGATCACAGGTACCAAGATACCCAGTACTTC
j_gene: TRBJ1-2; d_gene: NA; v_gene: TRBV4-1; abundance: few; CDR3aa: CASSQVGTAVWYTF; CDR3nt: TGCGCCAGCAGCCAAGTGGGGACGGCGGTCTGGTACACCTTC
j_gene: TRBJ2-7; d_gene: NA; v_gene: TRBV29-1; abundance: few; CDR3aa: CSGTTFTEQYF; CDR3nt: TGCAGCGGAACAACATTTACCGAGCAGTACTTC
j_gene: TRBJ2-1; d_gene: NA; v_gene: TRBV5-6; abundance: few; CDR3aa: CASSLTGTNEQFF; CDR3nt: TGTGCCAGCAGCTTAACAGGGACCAATGAGCAGTTCTTC
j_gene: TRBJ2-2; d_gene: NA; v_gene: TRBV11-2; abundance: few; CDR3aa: CASSFPRGPNTGELFF; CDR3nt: TGTGCCAGCAGCTTTCCTAGGGGCCCGAACACCGGGGAGCTGTTTTTT
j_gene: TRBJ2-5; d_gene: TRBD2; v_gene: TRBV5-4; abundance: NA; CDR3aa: CASSLSGRALETQYF; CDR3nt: TGTGCCAGCAGCCTTAGCGGGAGGGCCCTGGAGACCCAGTACTTC
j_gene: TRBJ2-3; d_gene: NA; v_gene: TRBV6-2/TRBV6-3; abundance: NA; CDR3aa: CASSSARGSRRTDTQYF; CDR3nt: TGTGCCAGCAGTTCCGCCCGGGGATCGAGGCGCACAGATACGCAGTATTTT
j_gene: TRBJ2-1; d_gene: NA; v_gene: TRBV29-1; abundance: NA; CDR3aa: CSVLASSYNEQFF; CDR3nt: TGCAGCGTATTGGCTAGCTCCTACAATGAGCAGTTCTTC